This T cell receptor beta chain was retrieved from a study of T cell responses to AZD1222 COVID-19 vaccine. About the study: Researchers grouped second doses given at about 4 or about 12 weeks into one pool. The study's findings and limits: Donors were largely white British and mainly female; clonal diversity was possibly underestimated. Two AZD1222 administrations were followed by greater Spike-specific TCR breadth and depth. The CD4 TCRs associated with vaccination extended across spike and predominated at 160-218 and 743-854.

Data came from immunoSEQ multiplex PCR; TCRdb stores just in-frame clones and leaves some out. The sample includes roughly 100,000 clones, 70% to 90% seen only once; the top ten take about 3%. This CDR3 is 13 amino acids long. Germline CDR1 is SQVTM and CDR2 is ANQGSEA. The V and J ends lost 7 bases and 1 base respectively, with 13 bases between them. About this clone itself: As yet, its antigen is unknown.

This material consisted of peripheral blood, taken on day 0 of AZD1222 vaccination. V usage is TRBV29-1 and J usage is TRBJ1-1; tentative D call: TRBD1 (5 bases). This clonotype was obtained from an adult in good health. CDR3 sequence reads: CSAGEGWNTEAFF. CDR3 DNA: TGCAGCGCCGGAGAGGGGTGGAACACTGAAGCTTTCTTT.